This T cell receptor (beta chain) was captured in a study of T-cell memory formation after mild COVID-19. Study-wide results and limits: CM and EM subsets held most contracting CD4+ clones; EMRA held CD8+ ones.

As regards this clonotype: The antigen is not known.

V was trimmed by 10 bases and J by 8 bases, leaving 20 bases between them. CDR1 is LNHDA, CDR2 SQIVND, per germline (reference sequence). CDR3 length: 13 residues. From 5'RACE with constant-segment primers came TCR alpha and TCR beta cDNA libraries that carried sample barcodes and UMIs. TCRdb called the 5' RACE reads again in MiXCR, with one record for every CDR3 protein. The sample lists around 260,000 distinct CDR3 sequences, roughly 17% occurring once. The receptor's source is a man in his late teens or twenties who had mild COVID-19 (a few samples of this study predate the infection). Cell type and time point are not known. Sequencing input: PBMCs or a T cell subset sorted from them (not recorded which). J is TRBJ1-2 and V is TRBV19, with unresolved D. CDR3 nucleotide sequence: TGTGCCACCCTAACGGATTATCAAGGGGGCTACACCTTC. Translated, it gives CATLTDYQGGYTF. Together with reference TRBV19 and TRBJ1-2, the CDR3 gives the full variable domain: DGGITQSPKYLFRKEGQNVTLSCEQNLNHDAMYWYRQDPGQGLRLIYYSQIVNDFQKGDIAEGYSVSREKKESFPLTVTSAQKNPTAFYLCATLTDYQGGYTFGSGTRLTVV.